This T cell receptor (beta chain) was identified during a study of control samples from healthy donors and cancer patients. Clones were read by immunoSEQ multiplex PCR, and TCRdb kept only the in-frame ones, dropping some. The sample consists of some 99,000 clones, just over 90% of them appearing once. CDR3 length: 13 residues. CDR1 is SEHNR, CDR2 FQNEAQ, per germline (reference sequence). V was pared by 5 bases and J by 7 bases, with 13 bases between. The chain is built from TRBV7-9 and TRBJ2-3; D call uncertain. The sample comprised blood. This TCR came from a human donor in good health. The donor label of this sample is uncertain. CDR3 sequence reads: CASSPSLAYTQYF. DNA of the CDR3: TGTGCCAGCAGCCCTTCTCTGGCATATACGCAGTATTTT.